Ten or more counts support the clone carrying this T cell receptor (beta chain). The entry originates in a study of T cells in Graves' hyperthyroidism and ophthalmopathy. CDR1 and CDR2 from the germline V gene are MDHEN and SYDVKM. The CDR3 contains 15 residues. Deletions cut 2 bases from V and 1 base from J, with 12 bases between. The CDR3 regions of TCR beta were amplified from RNA transcripts. A first-round RT-PCR of the TCR CDR3 used the HTBI primer set. One entry per CDR3 protein, called by TCRdb with MiXCR from the multiplex PCR reads. The sample has more than 350,000 distinct CDR3 sequences, about 15% seen once. PBMCs stemmed from over 7.5 ml fresh peripheral blood.

The material sequenced was blood. The TCR was taken from a woman in her twenties or thirties with Graves' hyperthyroidism that later progressed to Graves' ophthalmopathy. The chain employs TRBV28 and TRBJ2-7; TRBD1 might be the D (6 bases). As DNA, the CDR3 is TGTGCCAGCAGTTTACGGCCACAGGGATCCTACGAGCAGTACTTC. Translation gives CASSLRPQGSYEQYF.